This TCR beta chain comes out of a study of blood T cell repertoires in COVID-19. The data were produced by immunoSEQ multiplex PCR, yet TCRdb's version contains in-frame clones alone and is incomplete. The table lists about 91,000 clones, roughly 88% of them singletons. The clonotype originates from a woman aged 70-85 years with acute or convalescent COVID-19. Sequenced: peripheral blood.

The CDR3 spells CASSLGSGVVVEQYF. The CDR3 region has the DNA TGCGCCAGCAGCTTGGGGTCGGGAGTTGTGGTCGAGCAGTACTTC. The rearrangement joins TRBV5-1 to TRBJ2-7, with a tentative D call TRBD2 (6 bases). V shed 0 bases and J shed 6 bases, with 16 bases lying between them. The CDR3 extends over 15 amino acids. Per germline, CDR1 SGHRS and CDR2 YFSETQ.